The 28 T cell receptor beta chains given below trace back to one sample, sequenced in a study of cytomegalovirus exposure and HLA in healthy donors. With 60 Vbeta and 13 Jbeta primers, the PCR was carried out. Data came from immunoSEQ multiplex PCR; TCRdb stores just in-frame clones and leaves some out. The table lists around 220,000 clones, about 75% of them singletons. Sequencing was performed on PBMCs. These receptors were taken from a woman in her twenties or thirties in good health and CMV-seronegative.

The CDR3 nucleotides read TGTGCCAGCAGTGGGCTAGCGCGGTGGTACCAAGAGACCCAGTACTTC. It encodes CASSGLARWYQETQYF. The chain recombines TRBV6-1 with TRBJ2-5; the D gene is possibly TRBD2 (6 bases). This CDR3 has 16 residues. Germline V gene data show CDR1 as MNHNS and CDR2 as SASEGT. Between the trimmed V and J ends, which lost 4 bases and 0 bases, there was a span of 15 bases.

J is TRBJ2-5 and V is TRBV18; the match to TRBD1 covers 8 bases. The DNA end favors TRBJ2-7, so the J call may be wrong. The germline gives CDR1 KGHSH, CDR2 LQKENI. The length of the CDR3 is 13 residues. The CDR3, as DNA: TGTGCCAGCTCACCTACGACAGGGGTCGAGCAGTACTTC. Residues: CASSPTTGVEQYF.

This chain uses TRBV7-8 with TRBJ2-5; D is perhaps TRBD1 (6 bases). The CDR3 sequence is 14 residues long. V was trimmed by 8 bases and J by 5 bases, leaving 18 bases between them. Germline CDR1 reads SGHVS; CDR2 reads FQNEAQ. CDR3 loop: CASGGRGFVETQYF. CDR3 bases: TGTGCCAGCGGGGGCAGGGGATTCGTGGAGACCCAGTACTTC. Using reference TRBV7-8 and TRBJ2-5 for the parts outside the CDR3, the full variable domain is GAGVSQSPRYKVAKRGQDVALRCDPISGHVSLFWYQQALGQGPEFLTYFQNEAQLDKSGLPSDRFFAERPEGSVSTLKIQRTQQEDSAVYLCASGGRGFVETQYFGPGTRLLVL.

This chain uses TRBV7-6 with TRBJ2-2; D perhaps matches TRBD1 (5 bases). Trimming removed 2 bases at V and 1 base at J, with 5 bases between. Germline CDR1 and CDR2: SGHVS and FNYEAQ. This CDR3 comprises 14 residues. CDR3 sequence reads: CASSLTGNTGELFF. CDR3 DNA sequence: TGTGCCAGCAGCTTAACAGGGAACACCGGGGAGCTGTTTTTT.

V usage is TRBV27 and J usage is TRBJ1-2; a weak D match, TRBD1 (6 bases). CDR1 MNHEY and CDR2 SMNVEV come from the germline V gene (reference sequence). The CDR3 is 13 amino acids. Trimming took 8 bases from V and 8 from J, leaving 18 bases between them. CDR3 bases: TGTGCCAGCCGCTACAGGGATTCTGGAGGCTACACCTTC. It specifies CASRYRDSGGYTF.

This clone came up a few times. The J gene is TRBJ2-2, the V gene TRBV30; D might be TRBD2 (5 bases). Germline V gene sequence: CDR1 GTSNPN, CDR2 SVGIG (reference sequence). This CDR3 is built from 12 residues. Between the trimmed V and J ends, which lost 2 bases and 6 bases, there was a span of 7 bases. The CDR3 spells CAWSRRSGELFF. CDR3 DNA sequence: TGTGCCTGGAGTAGGAGGTCCGGGGAGCTGTTTTTT.

The gene calls are TRBV5-1 and TRBJ1-4; D is possibly TRBD1 (5 bases). Per germline, CDR1 SGHRS and CDR2 YFSETQ. V gave up 4 bases and J gave up 0 bases, with 10 bases separating them. CDR3 length: 15 amino acids. The CDR3 region is CASSPGQATNEKLFF. The CDR3 nucleotides read TGCGCCAGCAGCCCAGGACAAGCAACTAATGAAAAACTGTTTTTT.

The rearrangement uses TRBV19 and TRBJ2-1, with 11 bases that match TRBD2. CDR1 LNHDA and CDR2 SQIVND come from the germline V gene (reference sequence). There are 18 residues in the CDR3. V was clipped by 2 bases and J by 4 bases; unmatched bases: 10. The CDR3: CASSIRGLSGGAYNEQFF. CDR3 nucleotide sequence: TGTGCCAGTAGTATACGCGGACTTAGCGGGGGGGCGTACAATGAGCAGTTCTTC.

This clone showed up just a few times. This chain joins TRBV19 and TRBJ1-4; no clear D gene. V lost 5 bases and J lost 0, with 13 bases in between. The CDR3 runs 16 residues. CDR1 and CDR2 from the germline V gene are LNHDA and SQIVND (reference sequence). DNA for the CDR3: TGTGCCAGTAGTCCAGACATCAGTGCAACTAATGAAAAACTGTTTTTT. It translates to CASSPDISATNEKLFF.

The sample holds one count of this clone. The chain links TRBV6-1 to TRBJ1-5; no reliable D call. The CDR3 runs to 13 residues. Germline assignment: CDR1 MNHNS and CDR2 SASEGT. The ends were cut back, 6 bases at V and 7 bases at J, with 13 bases in the middle. CDR3: CASSRTLKQPQHF. The CDR3 nucleotides are TGTGCCAGCAGCAGGACTCTAAAACAGCCCCAGCATTTT.

The V and J genes are TRBV5-1 and TRBJ2-2; a weak D match, TRBD1 (5 bases). The germline V gene has CDR1 SGHRS and CDR2 YFSETQ. Trimming stripped 1 base from V and 3 bases from J, with 13 bases between. The CDR3 totals 16 residues. The CDR3 DNA follows: TGCGCCAGCAGCTTGTATAGGGGTACGGACACCGGGGAGCTGTTTTTT. As protein: CASSLYRGTDTGELFF.

The rearrangement links TRBV7-9 to TRBJ1-5; tentatively, D is TRBD1 (5 bases). With 2 bases removed from V and 2 bases from J, the gap between germline ends came to 7 bases. Germline V gives CDR1 SEHNR, CDR2 FQNEAQ (reference sequence). The length of the CDR3 is 14 residues. The CDR3 sequence: CASSLSTGNQPQHF. Here the CDR3 DNA reads TGTGCCAGCAGCTTATCGACAGGCAATCAGCCCCAGCATTTT.

The chain carries TRBV12-1 and TRBJ2-7; the table names TRBD2, a call not compared with the DNA. TRBV12-1 is a pseudogene. The CDR3 contains 14 residues. In DNA, the CDR3 is TGTGCCAGCAGCACCGGGACTAGCGCCTACGAGCAGTACTTC. This encodes CASSTGTSAYEQYF.

V usage is TRBV19 and J usage is TRBJ1-3; no clear D. The CDR3 contains 13 residues. The V and J ends lost 4 bases and 2 bases respectively, with 6 bases between them. Germline CDR1 LNHDA, CDR2 SQIVND (reference sequence). The CDR3 region is CASSSYAGNTIYF. CDR3 nucleotide sequence: TGTGCCAGTAGTAGTTATGCTGGAAACACCATATATTTT. The full variable domain, with the rest looked up from reference TRBV19 and TRBJ1-3, is DGGITQSPKYLFRKEGQNVTLSCEQNLNHDAMYWYRQDPGQGLRLIYYSQIVNDFQKGDIAEGYSVSREKKESFPLTVTSAQKNPTAFYLCASSSYAGNTIYFGEGSWLTVV.

This clone was counted once. V gene TRBV10-3 combines with J gene TRBJ1-2, with 7 nucleotides matching TRBD1. Germline V gene lookup returns CDR1 ENHRY and CDR2 SYGVKD. The CDR3 length is 15 residues. V lost 10 bases, J lost 4 bases, and 15 bases stayed unmatched. The CDR3 reads CATLEPGQLSYGYTF. The CDR3 DNA follows: TGTGCCACCCTGGAGCCGGGACAGCTTTCCTATGGCTACACCTTC.

The rearrangement uses TRBV5-1 and TRBJ1-6; 8 positions agree with TRBD1. Germline V gene sequence: CDR1 SGHRS, CDR2 YFSETQ. CDR3 length: 15 residues. The J segment lost 7 bases and the V segment lost 0 bases, leaving 3 bases of the junction unmatched. CDR3 sequence (DNA): TGCGCCAGCAGCTTGGCCCAGGGGGCGAATTCACCCCTCCACTTT. Protein product: CASSLAQGANSPLHF.

The chain links TRBV6-6 to TRBJ1-1; a weak D match, TRBD1 (5 bases). Germline loops: CDR1 MNHNY, CDR2 SVGAGI (reference sequence). V shed 6 bases and J shed 1 base, with 9 bases lying between them. The length of the CDR3 is 13 residues. The chain's CDR3 is CASSYQGNTEAFF. The CDR3 DNA sequence: TGTGCCAGCAGCTACCAGGGGAACACTGAAGCTTTCTTT.

J is TRBJ2-5 and V is TRBV27; 8 bases agree with TRBD2. CDR1 and CDR2 (germline): MNHEY, SMNVEV (reference sequence). Losses at the gene ends were 8 bases for V and 1 base for J; bases not matched to a gene: 6. The CDR3 runs to 14 residues. CDR3 residues: CASSELAAQETQYF. CDR3 bases: TGTGCCAGCTCGGAACTAGCGGCCCAAGAGACCCAGTACTTC.

This clone was picked up a small number of times. The rearrangement joins TRBV9 to TRBJ1-5; D may be TRBD1 (5 bases). The V gene's germline CDR1 is SGDLS and CDR2 YYNGEE. CDR3 length equals 13 residues. V shed 0 bases and J shed 9 bases, with 10 bases lying between them. CDR3 amino acids: CASSVGGGGPQHF. CDR3 coding DNA: TGTGCCAGCAGCGTAGGGGGGGGAGGGCCCCAGCATTTT.

The J gene is TRBJ2-1, the V gene TRBV7-3, with D possibly being TRBD1 (5 bases). Trimming shortened V by 1 base and J by 4 bases, and 14 bases separated the two germline ends. This CDR3 spans 16 amino acids. CDR1 and CDR2 (germline): SGHTA, FQGTGA. CDR3 sequence (DNA): TGTGCCAGCAGCTTAAGGTCCGGAACAGGTTACAATGAGCAGTTCTTC. Its protein product is CASSLRSGTGYNEQFF.

The CDR3 region is CAISESKLVPQHF. CDR3 in DNA: TGTGCCATCAGTGAGTCGAAGCTGGTCCCCCAGCATTTT. This rearrangement joins TRBV10-3 to TRBJ1-5; D is uncertain. Germline V lookup: CDR1 ENHRY, CDR2 SYGVKD. V was shortened by 0 bases and J by 10 bases, with 10 bases between the two germline ends. CDR3 length: 13 residues.

This clone was observed a few times. CDR3 DNA sequence: TGTGCCAGCAGCTGGGGACAGGGGAACACTGAAGCTTTCTTT. This gives the protein CASSWGQGNTEAFF. The rearrangement joins TRBV5-6 to TRBJ1-1; TRBD1 matches 9 bases. Germline values: CDR1 SGHDT, CDR2 YYEEEE. V lost 3 bases, J lost 1 base, and 1 base stayed unmatched. This CDR3 comprises 14 residues.

This clone occurred a few times. The chain uses TRBV13 and TRBJ2-7; the match to TRBD2 covers 10 bases. The CDR3 consists of 13 residues. CDR1 and CDR2 (germline): PRHDT, FYEKMQ (reference sequence). The junction had 5 bases not matched to a gene; V was cut back by 7 bases and J by 5 bases. CDR3 bases: TGTGCCAGCAAAGCGGGAGGGCCCCACGAGCAGTACTTC. It encodes CASKAGGPHEQYF.

The V gene is TRBV6-6, the J gene TRBJ1-1; possibly TRBD1 for D (5 bases). The CDR3 totals 12 residues. Germline lookup yields CDR1 MNHNY and CDR2 SVGAGI (reference sequence). V was clipped by 4 bases and J by 6 bases, with 9 bases between them. The CDR3 is CASSWTSPEAFF. As DNA, the CDR3 is TGTGCCAGCAGTTGGACATCCCCTGAAGCTTTCTTT.

A remark on this clone: This CDR3 is also generated by other DNA sequences in the sample. The chain uses TRBV27 and TRBJ2-3; D is possibly TRBD2 (6 bases). The germline V gene has CDR1 MNHEY and CDR2 SMNVEV (reference sequence). Trimming took off 6 bases at V and 6 bases at J, with 13 bases between the two ends. CDR3 length: 13 amino acids. As DNA, the CDR3 is TGTGCCAGCAGAAATCCTGGGGGGGATACGCAGTATTTT. Residues: CASRNPGGDTQYF.

The V gene is TRBV15, the J gene TRBJ2-7; 10 nucleotides match TRBD1. The CDR3 sequence is 17 residues long. V lost 0 bases, J lost 4 bases, and 9 bases stayed unmatched. Per the germline V gene, CDR1 is LNHNV and CDR2 is YYDKDF (reference sequence). CDR3 region: CATSRDPGPGQGYEQYF. The CDR3 nucleotides read TGTGCCACCAGCAGAGATCCCGGACCGGGACAGGGGTACGAGCAGTACTTC.

The CDR3, as DNA: TGTGCCAGCGAACGGACAGGCGAGACCCAGTACTTC. It is translated as CASERTGETQYF. The V call is TRBV6-1, the J call TRBJ2-5, with 7 bases aligning to TRBD1. V was clipped by 8 bases and J by 5 bases; unmatched bases: 5. In germline, CDR1 is MNHNS, CDR2 SASEGT. This CDR3 contains 12 residues.

This rearrangement joins TRBV9 to TRBJ2-1; the D is unclear. The CDR3 has 16 amino acids. Trimming stripped 0 bases from V and 0 bases from J, with 10 bases between. Germline CDR1 is SGDLS and CDR2 is YYNGEE. For the CDR3, the DNA is TGTGCCAGCAGCGTAGATGGCGGAAGCTCCTACAATGAGCAGTTCTTC. Translated: CASSVDGGSSYNEQFF.